This T cell receptor beta chain originates from a study of cytomegalovirus exposure and HLA in healthy donors. The V gene's germline CDR1 is SGDLS and CDR2 YYNGEE. After removal of 2 bases from V and 1 base from J, the junction contained 7 bases not matched to a gene. This CDR3 is 16 amino acids long. Study conclusions and caveats: Despite most TCR sequences being rare, some public TCRs occurred in many donors.

The study drew the donors from its roughly 120-subject validation cohort, separate from the approximately 700-subject first cohort. TCRdb's copy holds only in-frame clones and misses some; the assay was immunoSEQ multiplex PCR. Counted here are around 300,000 clones, around 90% occurring once; the ten biggest clones make up 1.2%. This clone was seen a handful of times. Its target is not known. Specimen: PBMCs. The clonotype originates from a woman younger than 45 in good health and CMV-seropositive. The genes are TRBV9 and TRBJ2-3, with 7 positions matching TRBD2. The CDR3 sequence: CASSVGTTEGTDTQYF. CDR3 sequence (DNA): TGTGCCAGCAGCGTGGGGACTACCGAGGGCACAGATACGCAGTATTTT.